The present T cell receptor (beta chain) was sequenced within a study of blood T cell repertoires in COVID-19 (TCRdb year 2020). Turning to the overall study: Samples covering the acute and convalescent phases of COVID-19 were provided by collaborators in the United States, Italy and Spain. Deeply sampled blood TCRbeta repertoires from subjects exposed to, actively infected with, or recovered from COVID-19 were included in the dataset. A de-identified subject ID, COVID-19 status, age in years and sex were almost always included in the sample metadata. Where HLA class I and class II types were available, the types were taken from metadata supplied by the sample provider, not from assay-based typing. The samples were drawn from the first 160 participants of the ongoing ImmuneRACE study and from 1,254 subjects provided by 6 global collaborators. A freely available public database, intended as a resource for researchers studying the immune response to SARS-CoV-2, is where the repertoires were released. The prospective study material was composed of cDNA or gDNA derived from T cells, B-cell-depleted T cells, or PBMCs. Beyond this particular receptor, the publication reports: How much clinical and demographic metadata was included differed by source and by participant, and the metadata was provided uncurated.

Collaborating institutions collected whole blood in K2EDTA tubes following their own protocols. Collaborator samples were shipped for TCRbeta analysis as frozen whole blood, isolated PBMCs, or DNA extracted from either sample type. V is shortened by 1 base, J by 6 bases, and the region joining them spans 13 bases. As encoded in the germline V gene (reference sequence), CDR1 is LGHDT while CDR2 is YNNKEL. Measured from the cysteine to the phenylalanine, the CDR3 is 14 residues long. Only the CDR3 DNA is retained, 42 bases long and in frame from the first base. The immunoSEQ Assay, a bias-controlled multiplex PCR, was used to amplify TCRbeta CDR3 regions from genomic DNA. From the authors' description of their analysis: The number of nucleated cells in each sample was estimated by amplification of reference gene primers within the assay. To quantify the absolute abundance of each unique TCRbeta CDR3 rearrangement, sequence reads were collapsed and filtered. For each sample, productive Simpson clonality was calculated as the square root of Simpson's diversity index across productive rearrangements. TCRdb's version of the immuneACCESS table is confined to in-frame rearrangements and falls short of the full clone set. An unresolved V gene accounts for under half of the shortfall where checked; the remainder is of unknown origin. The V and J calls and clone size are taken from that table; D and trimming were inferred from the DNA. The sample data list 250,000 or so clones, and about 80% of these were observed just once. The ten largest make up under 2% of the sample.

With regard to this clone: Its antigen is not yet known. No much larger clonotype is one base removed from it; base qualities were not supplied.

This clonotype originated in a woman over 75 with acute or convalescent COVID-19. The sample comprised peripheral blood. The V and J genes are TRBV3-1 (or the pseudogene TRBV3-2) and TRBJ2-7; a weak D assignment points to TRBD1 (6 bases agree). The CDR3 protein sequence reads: CASSQGTAGREQYF. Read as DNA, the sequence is TGTGCCAGCAGCCAAGGGACAGCTGGGCGCGAGCAGTACTTC.